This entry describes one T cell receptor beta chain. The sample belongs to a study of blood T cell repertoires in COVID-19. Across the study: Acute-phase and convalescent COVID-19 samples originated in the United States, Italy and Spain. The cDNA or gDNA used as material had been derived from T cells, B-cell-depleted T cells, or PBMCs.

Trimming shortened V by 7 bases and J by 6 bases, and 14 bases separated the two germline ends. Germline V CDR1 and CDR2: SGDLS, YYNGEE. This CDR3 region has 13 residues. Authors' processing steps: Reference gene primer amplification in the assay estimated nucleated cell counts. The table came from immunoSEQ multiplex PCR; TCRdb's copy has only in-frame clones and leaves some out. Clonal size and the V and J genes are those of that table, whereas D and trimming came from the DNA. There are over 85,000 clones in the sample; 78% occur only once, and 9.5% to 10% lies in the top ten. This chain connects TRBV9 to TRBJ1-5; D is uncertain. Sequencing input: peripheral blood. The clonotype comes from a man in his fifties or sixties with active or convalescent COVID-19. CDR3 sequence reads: CASAKGVGQPQHF. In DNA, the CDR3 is TGTGCCAGCGCTAAGGGAGTTGGTCAGCCCCAGCATTTT.